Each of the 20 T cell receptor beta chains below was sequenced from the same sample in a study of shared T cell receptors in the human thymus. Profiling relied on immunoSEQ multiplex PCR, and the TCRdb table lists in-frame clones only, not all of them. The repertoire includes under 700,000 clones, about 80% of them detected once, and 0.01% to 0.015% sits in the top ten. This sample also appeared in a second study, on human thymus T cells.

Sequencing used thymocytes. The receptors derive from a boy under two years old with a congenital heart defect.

CDR3: CASSAGTSGNRAGEQYF. The DNA of the CDR3 is TGTGCCAGCAGCGCCGGGACTAGCGGGAATCGGGCTGGCGAGCAGTACTTC. V and J are TRBV5-6 and TRBJ2-5, with 13 bases matching TRBD2. With the DNA end fitting TRBJ2-7 better, the J assignment may be wrong. The CDR3 extends over 17 amino acids. CDR1 and CDR2 (germline): SGHDT, YYEEEE.

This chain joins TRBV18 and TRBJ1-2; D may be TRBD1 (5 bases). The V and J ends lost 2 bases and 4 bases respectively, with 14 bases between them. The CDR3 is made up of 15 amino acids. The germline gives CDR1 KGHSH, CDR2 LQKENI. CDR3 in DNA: TGTGCCAGCTCACCAGTACGGACGGGGGGCTATGGCTACACCTTC. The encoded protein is CASSPVRTGGYGYTF.

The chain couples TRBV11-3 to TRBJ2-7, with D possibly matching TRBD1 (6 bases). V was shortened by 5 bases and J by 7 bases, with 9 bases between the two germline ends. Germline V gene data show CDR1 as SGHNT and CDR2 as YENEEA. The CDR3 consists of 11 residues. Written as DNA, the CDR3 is TGTGCCAGCAGCCCAGGGGAAGAGCAGTACTTC. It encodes CASSPGEEQYF.

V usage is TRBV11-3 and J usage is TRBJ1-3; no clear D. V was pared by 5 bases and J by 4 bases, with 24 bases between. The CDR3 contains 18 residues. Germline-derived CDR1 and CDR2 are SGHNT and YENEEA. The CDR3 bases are TGTGCCAGCAGCCCACCCCGGGGAGGGCCCCCTTCAGGAAACACCATATATTTT. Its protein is CASSPPRGGPPSGNTIYF.

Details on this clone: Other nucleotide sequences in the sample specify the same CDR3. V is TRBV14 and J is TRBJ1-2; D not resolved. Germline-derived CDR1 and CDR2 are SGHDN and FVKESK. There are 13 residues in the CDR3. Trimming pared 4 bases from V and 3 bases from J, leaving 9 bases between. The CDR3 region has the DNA TGTGCCAGCAGCCTCCGAGGGTACTATGGCTACACCTTC. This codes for CASSLRGYYGYTF.

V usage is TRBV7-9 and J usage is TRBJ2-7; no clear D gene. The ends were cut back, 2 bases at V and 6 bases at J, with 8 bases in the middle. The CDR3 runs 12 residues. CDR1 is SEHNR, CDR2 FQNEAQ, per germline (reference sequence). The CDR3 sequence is CASSLNGCEQYF. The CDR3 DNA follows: TGTGCCAGCAGCTTAAACGGTTGCGAGCAGTACTTC.

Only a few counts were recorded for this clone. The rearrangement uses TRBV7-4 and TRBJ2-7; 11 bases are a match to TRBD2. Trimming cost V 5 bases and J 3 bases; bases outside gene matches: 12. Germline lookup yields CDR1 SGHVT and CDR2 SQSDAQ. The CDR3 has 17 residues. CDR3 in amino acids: CASSPTLLAGESYEQYF. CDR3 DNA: TGTGCCAGCAGCCCGACCTTACTAGCGGGAGAGAGCTACGAGCAGTACTTC.

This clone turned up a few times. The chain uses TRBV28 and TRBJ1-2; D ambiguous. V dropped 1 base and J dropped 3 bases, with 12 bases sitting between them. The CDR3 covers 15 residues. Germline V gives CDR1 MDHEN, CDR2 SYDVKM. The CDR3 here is CASSLSARSHYGYTF. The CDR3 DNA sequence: TGTGCCAGCAGTTTATCAGCGAGGTCACACTATGGCTACACCTTC.

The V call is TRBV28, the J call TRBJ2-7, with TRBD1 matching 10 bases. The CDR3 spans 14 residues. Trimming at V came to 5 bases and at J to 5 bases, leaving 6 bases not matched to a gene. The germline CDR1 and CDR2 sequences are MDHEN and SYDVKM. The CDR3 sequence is CASSHRQGANEQYF. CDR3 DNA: TGTGCCAGCAGTCACAGACAGGGGGCGAACGAGCAGTACTTC.

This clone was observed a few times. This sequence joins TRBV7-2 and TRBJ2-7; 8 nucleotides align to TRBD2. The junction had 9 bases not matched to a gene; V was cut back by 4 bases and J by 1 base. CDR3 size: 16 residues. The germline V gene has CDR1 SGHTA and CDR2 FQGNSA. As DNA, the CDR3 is TGTGCCAGCAGCTCCCCGGGGGGGACTCCGTCCTACGAGCAGTACTTC. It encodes CASSSPGGTPSYEQYF.

This CDR3 is CASSPLKEGNGPIVGSPGRYEQYF. The CDR3 bases are TGTGCCAGCAGCCCCCTAAAGGAGGGGAACGGACCTATAGTGGGAAGCCCAGGCCGCTACGAGCAGTACTTC. The J gene is TRBJ2-7, the V gene TRBV4-2, with D perhaps TRBD2 (6 bases). V shed 4 bases and J shed 3 bases, with 43 bases lying between them. CDR1 and CDR2 (germline): LGHNA, YNFKEQ. The CDR3 contains 24 residues.

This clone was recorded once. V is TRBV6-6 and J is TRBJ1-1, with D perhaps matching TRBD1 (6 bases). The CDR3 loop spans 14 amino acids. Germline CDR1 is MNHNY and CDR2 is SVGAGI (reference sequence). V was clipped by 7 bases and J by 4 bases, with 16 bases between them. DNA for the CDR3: TGTGCCAGCATGAGCAGGGGCCGCCCCACTGAAGCTTTCTTT. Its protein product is CASMSRGRPTEAFF.

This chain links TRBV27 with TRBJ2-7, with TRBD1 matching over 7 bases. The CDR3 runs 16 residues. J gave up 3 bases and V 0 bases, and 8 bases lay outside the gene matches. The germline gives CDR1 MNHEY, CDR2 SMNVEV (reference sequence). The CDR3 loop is CASSLSLGQLRYEQYF. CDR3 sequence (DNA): TGTGCCAGCAGTTTATCGCTGGGACAGCTACGCTACGAGCAGTACTTC.

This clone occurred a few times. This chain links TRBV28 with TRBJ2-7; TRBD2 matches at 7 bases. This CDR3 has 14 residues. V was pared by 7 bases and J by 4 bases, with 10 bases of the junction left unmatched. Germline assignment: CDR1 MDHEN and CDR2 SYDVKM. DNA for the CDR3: TGTGCCAGCATAGACTCGGCGGGAGCTTACGAGCAGTACTTC. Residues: CASIDSAGAYEQYF.

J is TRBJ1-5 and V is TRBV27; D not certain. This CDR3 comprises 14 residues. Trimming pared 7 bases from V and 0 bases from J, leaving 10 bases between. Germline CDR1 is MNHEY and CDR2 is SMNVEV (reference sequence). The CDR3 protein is CASNPQVSNQPQHF. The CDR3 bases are TGTGCCAGCAACCCGCAGGTTAGCAATCAGCCCCAGCATTTT.

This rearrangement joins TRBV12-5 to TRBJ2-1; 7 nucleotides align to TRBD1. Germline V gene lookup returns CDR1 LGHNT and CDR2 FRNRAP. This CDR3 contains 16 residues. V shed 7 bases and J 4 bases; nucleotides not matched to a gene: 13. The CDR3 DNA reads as TGTGCTAGTGACCTTCTTACAGGGGCCGGTTACAATGAGCAGTTCTTC. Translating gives CASDLLTGAGYNEQFF.

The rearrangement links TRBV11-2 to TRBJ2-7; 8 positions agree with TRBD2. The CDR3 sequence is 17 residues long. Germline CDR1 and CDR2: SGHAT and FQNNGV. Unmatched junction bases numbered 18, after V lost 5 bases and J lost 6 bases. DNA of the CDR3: TGTGCCAGCAGCCAATTTCCCGGGACTAGTTTGAATTCCGAGCAGTACTTC. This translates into CASSQFPGTSLNSEQYF.

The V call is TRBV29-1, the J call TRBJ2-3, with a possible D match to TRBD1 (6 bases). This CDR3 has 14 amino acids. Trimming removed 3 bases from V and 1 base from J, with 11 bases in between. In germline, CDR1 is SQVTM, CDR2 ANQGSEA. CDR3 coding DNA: TGCAGCGTTGATAAGGGACACTGCACAGATACGCAGTATTTT. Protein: CSVDKGHCTDTQYF.

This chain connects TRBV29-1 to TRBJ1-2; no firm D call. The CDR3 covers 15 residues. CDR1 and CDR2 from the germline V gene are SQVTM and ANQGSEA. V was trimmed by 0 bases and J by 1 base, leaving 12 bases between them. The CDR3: CSVEESGRLNYGYTF. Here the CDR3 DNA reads TGCAGCGTTGAAGAGTCTGGCAGACTTAACTATGGCTACACCTTC.

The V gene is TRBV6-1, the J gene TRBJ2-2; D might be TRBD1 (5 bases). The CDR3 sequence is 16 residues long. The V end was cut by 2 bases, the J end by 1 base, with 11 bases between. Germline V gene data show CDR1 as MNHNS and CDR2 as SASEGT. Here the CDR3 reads CASSECPGQNTGELFF. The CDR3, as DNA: TGTGCCAGCAGTGAATGCCCAGGGCAGAACACCGGGGAGCTGTTTTTT.